The sequence of this T cell receptor beta chain was determined in a study of T cell repertoires in cytomegalovirus infection. Each CDR3 protein is one row after TCRdb ran MiXCR on the reads. The sample holds fewer than 550,000 distinct CDR3 sequences, more than 15% seen once. Ten or more counts support this clonotype. The junction had 8 bases not matched to a gene; V was cut back by 1 base and J by 2 bases. The CDR3 contains 17 residues. Germline CDR1 reads SEHNR; CDR2 reads FQNEAQ (reference sequence). Sequenced sample: CD8+ T cells from PBMCs. The TCR originated in a human donor in good health (CMV status not recorded). Some clones in this sample may be carry-over from other donors' samples. The chain has TRBV7-9 and TRBJ1-5, with 7 bases aligning to TRBD1. The CDR3 reads CASSLVLGQVGNQPQHF. DNA of the CDR3: TGTGCCAGCAGCTTAGTTTTAGGACAGGTCGGCAATCAGCCCCAGCATTTT.